The entry below describes one T cell receptor beta chain. The method was immunoSEQ multiplex PCR; TCRdb's version includes in-frame clones alone and lacks a portion of them. The table shows roughly 240,000 clones, with 70% to 90% occurring only once. These data are taken from a study of blood T cell repertoires in COVID-19. For the study at large: Material from acute and convalescent COVID-19 was sourced from the United States, Italy and Spain.

This CDR3 has 13 residues. The V gene lost 5 bases and the J gene lost 2 bases, with 13 bases spanning the gap. Germline loops: CDR1 GTSNPN, CDR2 SVGIG (reference sequence). Sequencing was done on a sample of PBMCs or T cells enriched from blood (not recorded which). The TCR comes from a woman between 50 and 59 years old with acute COVID-19. The rearrangement joins TRBV30 to TRBJ2-7; a weak D match, TRBD2 (6 bases). This CDR3 is CAWEAGLTYEQYF. The CDR3 coding sequence is TGTGCCTGGGAGGCGGGGCTTACCTACGAGCAGTACTTC.